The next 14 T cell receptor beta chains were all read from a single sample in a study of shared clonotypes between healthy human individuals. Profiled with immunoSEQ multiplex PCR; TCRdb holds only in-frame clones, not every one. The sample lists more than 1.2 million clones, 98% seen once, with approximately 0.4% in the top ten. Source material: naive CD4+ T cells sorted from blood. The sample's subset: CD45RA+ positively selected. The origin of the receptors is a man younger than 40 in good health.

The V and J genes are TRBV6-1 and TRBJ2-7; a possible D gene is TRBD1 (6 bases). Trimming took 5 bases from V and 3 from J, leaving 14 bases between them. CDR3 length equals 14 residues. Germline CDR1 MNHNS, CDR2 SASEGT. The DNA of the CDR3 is TGTGCCAGCAGTTCCTGGGGCAGGGGCTACGAGCAGTACTTC. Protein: CASSSWGRGYEQYF.

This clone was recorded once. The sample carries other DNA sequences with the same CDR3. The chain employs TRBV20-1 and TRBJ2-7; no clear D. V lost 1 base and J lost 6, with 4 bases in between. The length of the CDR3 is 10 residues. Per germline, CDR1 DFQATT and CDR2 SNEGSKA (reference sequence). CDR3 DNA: TGCAGTGCTAGAGTAAGCGAGCAGTACTTC. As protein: CSARVSEQYF.

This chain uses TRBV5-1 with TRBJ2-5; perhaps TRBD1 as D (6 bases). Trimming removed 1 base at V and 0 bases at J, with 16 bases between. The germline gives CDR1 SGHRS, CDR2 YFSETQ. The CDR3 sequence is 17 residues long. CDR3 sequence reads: CASSLLVGTGYQETQYF. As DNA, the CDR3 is TGCGCCAGCAGCTTGTTGGTTGGTACAGGGTACCAAGAGACCCAGTACTTC.

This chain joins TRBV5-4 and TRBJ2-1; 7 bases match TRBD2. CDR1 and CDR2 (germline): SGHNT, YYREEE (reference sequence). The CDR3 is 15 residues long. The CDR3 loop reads CVWAGGRVGYNEQFF. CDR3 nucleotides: TGTGTCTGGGCGGGCGGGAGAGTGGGGTACAATGAGCAGTTCTTC.

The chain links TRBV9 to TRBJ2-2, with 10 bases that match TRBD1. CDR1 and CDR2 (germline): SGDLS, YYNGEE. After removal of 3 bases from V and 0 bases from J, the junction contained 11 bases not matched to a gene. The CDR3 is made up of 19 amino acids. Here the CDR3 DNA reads TGTGCCAGCAGCGCACCTCTCGCAGGACAGGGGGCGAACACCGGGGAGCTGTTTTTT. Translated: CASSAPLAGQGANTGELFF.

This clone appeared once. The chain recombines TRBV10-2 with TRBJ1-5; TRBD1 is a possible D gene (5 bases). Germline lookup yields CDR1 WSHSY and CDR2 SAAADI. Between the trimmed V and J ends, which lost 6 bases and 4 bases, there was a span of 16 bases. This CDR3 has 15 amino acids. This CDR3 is CASRDSGTYNQPQHF. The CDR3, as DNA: TGCGCCAGCAGGGACTCCGGGACCTATAATCAGCCCCAGCATTTT.

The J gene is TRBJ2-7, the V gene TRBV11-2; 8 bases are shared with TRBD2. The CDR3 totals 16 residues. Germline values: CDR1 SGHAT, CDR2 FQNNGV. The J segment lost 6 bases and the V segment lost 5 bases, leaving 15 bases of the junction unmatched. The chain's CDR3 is CASSRTGGENYAEQYF. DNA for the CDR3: TGTGCCAGCAGCCGGACGGGGGGGGAAAATTATGCCGAGCAGTACTTC.

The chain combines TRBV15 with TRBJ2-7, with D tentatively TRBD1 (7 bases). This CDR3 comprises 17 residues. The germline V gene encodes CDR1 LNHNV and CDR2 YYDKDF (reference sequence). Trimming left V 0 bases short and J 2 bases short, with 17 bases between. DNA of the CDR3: TGTGCCACCAGCAGAGATGGGCAGGGGGAGGTGACCTACGAGCAGTACTTC. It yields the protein CATSRDGQGEVTYEQYF.

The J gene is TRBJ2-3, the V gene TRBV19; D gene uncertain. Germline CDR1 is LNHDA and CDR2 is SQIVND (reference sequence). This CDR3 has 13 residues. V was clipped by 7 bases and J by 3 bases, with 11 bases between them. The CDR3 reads CASKQDTTDTQYF. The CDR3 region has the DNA TGTGCCAGTAAACAAGACACGACAGATACGCAGTATTTT.

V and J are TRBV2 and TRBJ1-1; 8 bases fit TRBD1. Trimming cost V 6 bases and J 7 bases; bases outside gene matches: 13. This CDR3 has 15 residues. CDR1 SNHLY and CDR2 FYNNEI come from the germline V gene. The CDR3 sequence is CASRRGGQAAVEAFF. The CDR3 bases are TGTGCCAGCAGGAGGGGGGGACAGGCTGCGGTTGAAGCTTTCTTT.

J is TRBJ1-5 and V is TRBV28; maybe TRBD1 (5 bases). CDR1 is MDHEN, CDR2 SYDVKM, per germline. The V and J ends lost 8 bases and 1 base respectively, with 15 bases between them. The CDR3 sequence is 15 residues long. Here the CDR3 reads CASSSSRQSNQPQHF. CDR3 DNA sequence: TGTGCCAGCTCCTCTTCCAGACAGAGCAATCAGCCCCAGCATTTT.

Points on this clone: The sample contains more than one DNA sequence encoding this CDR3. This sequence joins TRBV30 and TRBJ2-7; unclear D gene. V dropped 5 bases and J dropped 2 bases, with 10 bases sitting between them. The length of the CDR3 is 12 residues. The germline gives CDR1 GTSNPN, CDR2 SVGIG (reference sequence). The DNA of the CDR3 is TGTGCCTGGGGGCCTGGGGCCTACGAGCAGTACTTC. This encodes CAWGPGAYEQYF. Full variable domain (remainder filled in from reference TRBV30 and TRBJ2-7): SQTIHQWPATLVQPVGSPLSLECTVEGTSNPNLYWYRQAAGRGLQLLFYSVGIGQISSEVPQNLSASRPQDRQFILSSKKLLLSDSGFYLCAWGPGAYEQYFGPGTRLTVT.

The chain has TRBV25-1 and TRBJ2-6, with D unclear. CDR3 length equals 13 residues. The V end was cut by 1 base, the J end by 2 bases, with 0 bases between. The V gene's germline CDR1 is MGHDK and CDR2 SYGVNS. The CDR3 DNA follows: TGTGCCAGCAGTGAATCTGGGGCCAACGTCCTGACTTTC. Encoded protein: CASSESGANVLTF.

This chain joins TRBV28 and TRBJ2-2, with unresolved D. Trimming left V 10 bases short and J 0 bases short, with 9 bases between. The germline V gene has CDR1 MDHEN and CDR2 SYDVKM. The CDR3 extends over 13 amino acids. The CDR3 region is CAMRSSNTGELFF. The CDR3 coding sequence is TGTGCCATGAGGAGCTCGAACACCGGGGAGCTGTTTTTT.